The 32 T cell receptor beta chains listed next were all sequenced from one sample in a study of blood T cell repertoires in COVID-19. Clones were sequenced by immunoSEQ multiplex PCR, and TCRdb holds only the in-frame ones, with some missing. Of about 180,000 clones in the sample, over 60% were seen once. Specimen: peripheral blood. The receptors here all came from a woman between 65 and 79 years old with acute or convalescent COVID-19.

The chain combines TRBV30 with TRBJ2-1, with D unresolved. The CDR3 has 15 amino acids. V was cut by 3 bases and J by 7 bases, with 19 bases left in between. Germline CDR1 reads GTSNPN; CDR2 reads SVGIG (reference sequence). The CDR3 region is CAWRSRQPQRNEQFF. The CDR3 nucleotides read TGTGCCTGGAGATCTAGGCAGCCTCAACGGAATGAGCAGTTCTTC. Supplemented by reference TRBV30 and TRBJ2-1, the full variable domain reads SQTIHQWPATLVQPVGSPLSLECTVEGTSNPNLYWYRQAAGRGLQLLFYSVGIGQISSEVPQNLSASRPQDRQFILSSKKLLLSDSGFYLCAWRSRQPQRNEQFFGPGTRLTVL.

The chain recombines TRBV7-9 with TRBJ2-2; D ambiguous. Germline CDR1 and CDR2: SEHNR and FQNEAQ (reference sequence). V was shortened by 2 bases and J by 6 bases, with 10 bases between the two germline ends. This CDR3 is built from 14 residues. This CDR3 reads CASSLTVDAGELFF. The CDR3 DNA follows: TGTGCCAGCAGCTTAACGGTCGATGCCGGGGAGCTGTTTTTT.

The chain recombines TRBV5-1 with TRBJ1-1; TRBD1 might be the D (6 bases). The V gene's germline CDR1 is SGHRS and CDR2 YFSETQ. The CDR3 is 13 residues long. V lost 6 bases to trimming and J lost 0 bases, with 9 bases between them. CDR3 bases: TGCGCCAGCACCGGGGACATGAACACTGAAGCTTTCTTT. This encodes CASTGDMNTEAFF.

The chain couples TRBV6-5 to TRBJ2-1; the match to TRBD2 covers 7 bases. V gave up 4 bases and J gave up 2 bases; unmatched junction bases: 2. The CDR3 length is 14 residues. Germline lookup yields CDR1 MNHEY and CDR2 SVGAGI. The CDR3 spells CASSSGLPYNEQFF. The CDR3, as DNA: TGTGCCAGCAGTTCGGGACTACCCTACAATGAGCAGTTCTTC.

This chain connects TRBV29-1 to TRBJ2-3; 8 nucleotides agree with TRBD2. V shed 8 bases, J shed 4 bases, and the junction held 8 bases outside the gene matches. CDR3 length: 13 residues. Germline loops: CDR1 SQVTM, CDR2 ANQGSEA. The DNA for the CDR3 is TGCAGCATCATTCGGGGGGGGGCAGATACGCAGTATTTT. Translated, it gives CSIIRGGADTQYF.

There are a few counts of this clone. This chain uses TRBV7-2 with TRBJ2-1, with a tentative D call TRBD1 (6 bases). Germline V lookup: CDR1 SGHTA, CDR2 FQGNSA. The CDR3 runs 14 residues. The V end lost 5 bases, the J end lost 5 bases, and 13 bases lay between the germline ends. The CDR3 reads CASSAPQGHNEQFF. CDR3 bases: TGTGCCAGCAGCGCGCCACAGGGCCACAATGAGCAGTTCTTC.

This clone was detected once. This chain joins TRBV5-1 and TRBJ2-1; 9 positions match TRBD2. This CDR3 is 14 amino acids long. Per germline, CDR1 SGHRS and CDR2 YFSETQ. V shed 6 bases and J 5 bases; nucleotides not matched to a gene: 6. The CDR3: CASKGLASNNEQFF. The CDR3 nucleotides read TGCGCCAGCAAAGGACTAGCGTCAAACAATGAGCAGTTCTTC.

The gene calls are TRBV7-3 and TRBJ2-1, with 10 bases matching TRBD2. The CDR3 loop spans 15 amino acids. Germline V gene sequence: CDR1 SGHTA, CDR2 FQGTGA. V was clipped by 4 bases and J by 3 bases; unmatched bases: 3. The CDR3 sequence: CASSWLAGDYNEQFF. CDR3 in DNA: TGTGCCAGCAGCTGGCTAGCGGGAGACTACAATGAGCAGTTCTTC.

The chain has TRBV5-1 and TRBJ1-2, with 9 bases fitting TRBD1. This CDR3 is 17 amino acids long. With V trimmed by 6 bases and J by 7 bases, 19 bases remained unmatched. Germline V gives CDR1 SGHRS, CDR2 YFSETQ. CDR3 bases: TGCGCCAGCACCCTGGGAATCTCCGGGACAGGGTCTTTTGGCTACACCTTC. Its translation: CASTLGISGTGSFGYTF.

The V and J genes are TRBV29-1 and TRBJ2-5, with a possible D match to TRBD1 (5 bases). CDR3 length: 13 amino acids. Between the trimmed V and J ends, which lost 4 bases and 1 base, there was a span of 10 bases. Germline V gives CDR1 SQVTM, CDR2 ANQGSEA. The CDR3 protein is CSVGQGIQETQYF. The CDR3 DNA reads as TGCAGCGTTGGTCAGGGCATCCAAGAGACCCAGTACTTC.

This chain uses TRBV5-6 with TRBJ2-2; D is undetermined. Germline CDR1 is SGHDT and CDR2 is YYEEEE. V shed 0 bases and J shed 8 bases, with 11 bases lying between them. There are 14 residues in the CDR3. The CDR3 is CASSLAGSGGELFF. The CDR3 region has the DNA TGTGCCAGCAGCTTGGCCGGGTCCGGGGGGGAGCTGTTTTTT.

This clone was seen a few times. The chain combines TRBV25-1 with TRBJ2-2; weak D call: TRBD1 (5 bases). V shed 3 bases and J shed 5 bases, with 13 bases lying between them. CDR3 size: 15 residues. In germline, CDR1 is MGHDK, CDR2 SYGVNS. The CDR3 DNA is TGTGCCAGCAGTGATCTGGGGCGCAGAACCGGGGAGCTGTTTTTT. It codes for CASSDLGRRTGELFF.

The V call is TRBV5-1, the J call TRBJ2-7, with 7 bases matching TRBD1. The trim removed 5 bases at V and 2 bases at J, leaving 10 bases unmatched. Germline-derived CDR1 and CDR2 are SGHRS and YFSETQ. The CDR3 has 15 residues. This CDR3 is CASRPTGTVTYEQYF. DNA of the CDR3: TGCGCCAGCAGGCCTACCGGGACAGTAACCTACGAGCAGTACTTC.

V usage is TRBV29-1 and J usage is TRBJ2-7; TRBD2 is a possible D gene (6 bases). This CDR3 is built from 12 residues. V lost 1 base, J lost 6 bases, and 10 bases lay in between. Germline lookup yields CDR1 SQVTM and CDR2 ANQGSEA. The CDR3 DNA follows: TGCAGCGTTGAAGGGTTCGGGGGCGAGCAGTACTTC. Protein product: CSVEGFGGEQYF.

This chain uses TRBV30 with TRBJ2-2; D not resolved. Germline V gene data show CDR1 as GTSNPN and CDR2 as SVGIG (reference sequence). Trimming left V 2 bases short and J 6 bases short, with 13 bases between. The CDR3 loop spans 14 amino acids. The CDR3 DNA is TGTGCCTGGAGTCGACAAGCCCAAGCCGGGGAGCTGTTTTTT. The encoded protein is CAWSRQAQAGELFF.

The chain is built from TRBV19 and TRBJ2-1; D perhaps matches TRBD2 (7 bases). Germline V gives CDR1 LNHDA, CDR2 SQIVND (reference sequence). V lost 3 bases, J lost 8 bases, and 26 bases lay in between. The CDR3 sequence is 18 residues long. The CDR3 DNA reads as TGTGCCAGTAGTATTTGGGGTCGGGGGGCCCCGCTTGGTGATGAGCAGTTCTTC. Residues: CASSIWGRGAPLGDEQFF.

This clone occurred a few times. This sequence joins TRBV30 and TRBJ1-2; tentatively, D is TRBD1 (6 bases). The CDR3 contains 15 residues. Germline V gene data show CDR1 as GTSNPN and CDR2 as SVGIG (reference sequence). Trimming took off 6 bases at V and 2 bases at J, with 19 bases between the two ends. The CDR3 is CACSLAGAGNYGYTF. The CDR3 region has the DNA TGTGCCTGTTCCCTGGCGGGGGCTGGGAACTATGGCTACACCTTC.

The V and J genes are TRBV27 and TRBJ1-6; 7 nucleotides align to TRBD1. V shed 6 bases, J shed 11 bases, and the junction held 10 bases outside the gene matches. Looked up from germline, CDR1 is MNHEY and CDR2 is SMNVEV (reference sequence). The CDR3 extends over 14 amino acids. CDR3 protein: CASRKSNDRAPLHF. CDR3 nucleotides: TGTGCCAGCAGGAAAAGCAACGACAGGGCACCCCTCCACTTT.

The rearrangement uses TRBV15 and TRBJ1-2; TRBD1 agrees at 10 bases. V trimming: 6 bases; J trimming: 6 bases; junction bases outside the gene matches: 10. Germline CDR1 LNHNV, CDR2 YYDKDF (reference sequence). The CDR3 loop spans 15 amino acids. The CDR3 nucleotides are TGTGCCACCAGAGCAACCGGGACAGGGGTAGATGGCTACACCTTC. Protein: CATRATGTGVDGYTF.

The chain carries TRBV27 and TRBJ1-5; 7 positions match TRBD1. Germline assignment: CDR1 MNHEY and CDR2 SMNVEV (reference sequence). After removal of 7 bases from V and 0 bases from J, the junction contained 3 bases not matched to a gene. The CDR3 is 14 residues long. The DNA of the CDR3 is TGTGCCAGCAAAAGGACAGGTAGCAATCAGCCCCAGCATTTT. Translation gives CASKRTGSNQPQHF.

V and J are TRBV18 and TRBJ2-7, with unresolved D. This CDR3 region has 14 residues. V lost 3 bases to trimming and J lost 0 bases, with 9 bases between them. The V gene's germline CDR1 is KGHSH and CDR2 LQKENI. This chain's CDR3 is CASSPSSRSYEQYF. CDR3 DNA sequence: TGTGCCAGCTCACCTTCGAGTCGCTCCTACGAGCAGTACTTC.

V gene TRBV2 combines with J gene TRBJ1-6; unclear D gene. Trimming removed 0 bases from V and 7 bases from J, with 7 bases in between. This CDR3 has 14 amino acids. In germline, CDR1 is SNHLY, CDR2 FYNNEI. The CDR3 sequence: CASSEAQENSPLHF. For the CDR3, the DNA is TGTGCCAGCAGTGAAGCCCAGGAAAATTCACCCCTCCACTTT.

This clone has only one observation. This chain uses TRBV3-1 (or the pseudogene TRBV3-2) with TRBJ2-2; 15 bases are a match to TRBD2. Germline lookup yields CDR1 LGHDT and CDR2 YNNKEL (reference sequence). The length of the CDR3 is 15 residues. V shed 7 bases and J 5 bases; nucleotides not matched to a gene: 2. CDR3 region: CASTGTSGRTGELFF. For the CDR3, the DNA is TGTGCCAGCACTGGGACTAGCGGGAGGACCGGGGAGCTGTTTTTT.

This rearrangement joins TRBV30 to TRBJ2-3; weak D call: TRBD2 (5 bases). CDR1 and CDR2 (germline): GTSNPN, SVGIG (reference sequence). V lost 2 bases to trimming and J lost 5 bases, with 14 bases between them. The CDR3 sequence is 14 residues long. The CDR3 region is CAWSSDGGLDTQYF. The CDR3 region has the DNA TGTGCCTGGAGTTCGGACGGAGGTTTAGATACGCAGTATTTT.

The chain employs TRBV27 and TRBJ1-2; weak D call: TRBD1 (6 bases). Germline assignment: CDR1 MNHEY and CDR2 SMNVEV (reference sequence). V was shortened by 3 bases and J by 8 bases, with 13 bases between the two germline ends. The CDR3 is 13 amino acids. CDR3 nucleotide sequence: TGTGCCAGCAGTTTGTCGGACAGTGGGGGCTACACCTTC. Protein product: CASSLSDSGGYTF.

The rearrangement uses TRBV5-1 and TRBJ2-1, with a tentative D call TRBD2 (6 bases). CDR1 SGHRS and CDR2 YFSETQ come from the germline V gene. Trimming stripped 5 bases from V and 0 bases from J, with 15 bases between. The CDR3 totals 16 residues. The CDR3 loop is CASSKGSGSSYNEQFF. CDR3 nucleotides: TGCGCCAGCAGTAAAGGTAGCGGCAGCTCCTACAATGAGCAGTTCTTC.

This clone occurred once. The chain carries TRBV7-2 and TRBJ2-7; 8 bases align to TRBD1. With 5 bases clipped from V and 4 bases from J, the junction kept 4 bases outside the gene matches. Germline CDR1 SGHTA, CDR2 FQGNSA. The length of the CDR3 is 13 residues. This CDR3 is CASSIRQGYEQYF. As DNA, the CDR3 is TGTGCCAGCAGCATCCGACAGGGGTACGAGCAGTACTTC.

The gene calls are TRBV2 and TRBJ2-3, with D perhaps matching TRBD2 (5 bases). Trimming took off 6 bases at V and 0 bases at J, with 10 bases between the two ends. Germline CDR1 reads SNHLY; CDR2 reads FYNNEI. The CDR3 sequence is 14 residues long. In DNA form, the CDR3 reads TGTGCCAGCAGGGACTTTTCTAGCACAGATACGCAGTATTTT. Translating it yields CASRDFSSTDTQYF.

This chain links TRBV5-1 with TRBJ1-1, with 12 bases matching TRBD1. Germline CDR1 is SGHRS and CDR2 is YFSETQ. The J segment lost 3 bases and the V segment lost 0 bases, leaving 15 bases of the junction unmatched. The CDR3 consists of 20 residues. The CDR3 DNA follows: TGCGCCAGCAGCTTGGTGTCCCCAGGGACAGGGGGCATTTGGGACACTGAAGCTTTCTTT. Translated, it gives CASSLVSPGTGGIWDTEAFF.

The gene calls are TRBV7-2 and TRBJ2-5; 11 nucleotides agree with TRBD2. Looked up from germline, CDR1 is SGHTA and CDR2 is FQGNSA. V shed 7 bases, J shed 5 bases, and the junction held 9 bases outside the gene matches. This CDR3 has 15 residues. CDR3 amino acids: CASTETSGIWETQYF. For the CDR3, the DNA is TGTGCCAGCACCGAGACTAGCGGGATCTGGGAGACCCAGTACTTC.

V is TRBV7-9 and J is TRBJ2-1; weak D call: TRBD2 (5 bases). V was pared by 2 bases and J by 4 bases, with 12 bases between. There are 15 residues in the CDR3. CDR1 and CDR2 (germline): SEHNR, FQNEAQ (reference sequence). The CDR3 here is CASSLTFGSYNEQFF. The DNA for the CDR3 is TGTGCCAGCAGCTTAACCTTTGGGAGTTACAATGAGCAGTTCTTC.

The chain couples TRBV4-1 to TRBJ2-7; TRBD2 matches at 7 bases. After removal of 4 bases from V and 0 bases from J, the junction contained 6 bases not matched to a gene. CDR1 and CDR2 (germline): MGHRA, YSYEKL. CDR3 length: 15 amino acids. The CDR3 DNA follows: TGCGCCAGCAGCCTGACCCGGACTAGCTCCTACGAGCAGTACTTC. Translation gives CASSLTRTSSYEQYF.